The 27 T cell receptor beta chains listed next were all sequenced from one sample in a study of cytomegalovirus exposure and HLA in healthy donors. Profiled with immunoSEQ multiplex PCR; TCRdb holds only in-frame clones, not every one. Here the sample spans about 100,000 clones, 90% to 96% being singletons. Sample: PBMCs. The receptors were sampled from a woman aged 18-29 years in good health and CMV-seronegative.

The rearrangement links TRBV5-1 to TRBJ2-1; maybe TRBD2 (5 bases). The CDR3 sequence is 15 residues long. Germline CDR1 SGHRS, CDR2 YFSETQ. V was trimmed by 2 bases and J by 5 bases, leaving 14 bases between them. In DNA form, the CDR3 reads TGCGCCAGCAGCTTACAAACGGGGATAAACAATGAGCAGTTCTTC. Amino acid sequence: CASSLQTGINNEQFF.

The V and J genes are TRBV11-3 and TRBJ2-1; D may be TRBD2 (6 bases). This CDR3 has 15 amino acids. Germline V gene lookup returns CDR1 SGHNT and CDR2 YENEEA. The V and J ends lost 3 bases and 2 bases respectively, with 11 bases between them. For the CDR3, the DNA is TGTGCCAGCAGCTTGGAGGGCAGACCCTACAATGAGCAGTTCTTC. Amino acids: CASSLEGRPYNEQFF.

The chain links TRBV28 to TRBJ2-3, with D maybe TRBD1 (6 bases). V lost 3 bases and J lost 4, with 8 bases in between. This CDR3 is 13 amino acids long. Germline CDR1 reads MDHEN; CDR2 reads SYDVKM. In DNA, the CDR3 is TGTGCCAGCAGTTTCGGACAGTCAGATACGCAGTATTTT. This encodes CASSFGQSDTQYF.

This chain uses TRBV5-4 with TRBJ2-3; 16 bases match TRBD2. The CDR3 consists of 18 residues. With V trimmed by 4 bases and J by 0 bases, 5 bases remained unmatched. Germline V lookup: CDR1 SGHNT, CDR2 YYREEE (reference sequence). CDR3 amino acids: CASSEGTSGGASTDTQYF. Here the CDR3 DNA reads TGTGCCAGCAGCGAGGGGACTAGCGGGGGGGCTAGCACAGATACGCAGTATTTT.

With regard to this clone: An end of the junction does not agree with germline; a read error may underlie this. The chain combines TRBV11-2 with TRBJ1-1, with 7 bases lining up with TRBD1. Germline V gene sequence: CDR1 SGHAT, CDR2 FQNNGV. The CDR3 runs 12 residues. The CDR3 DNA sequence: TGTGCCAGCAGCCCCCGGGACAGCCAACTGAGATTT. It encodes CASSPRDSQLRF.

V gene TRBV27 combines with J gene TRBJ1-1; D is uncertain. Per the germline V gene, CDR1 is MNHEY and CDR2 is SMNVEV (reference sequence). The CDR3 extends over 14 amino acids. The ends were cut back, 6 bases at V and 4 bases at J, with 15 bases in the middle. The CDR3, as DNA: TGTGCCAGCAGGGACGGACTCCGGACCACTGAAGCTTTCTTT. It is translated as CASRDGLRTTEAFF.

The chain is built from TRBV19 and TRBJ1-5, with D possibly being TRBD1 (5 bases). V shed 9 bases and J shed 7 bases, with 16 bases lying between them. The CDR3 is 13 residues long. Germline V gene sequence: CDR1 LNHDA, CDR2 SQIVND (reference sequence). CDR3 loop: CASYPGGGQPQHF. The CDR3 DNA reads TGTGCCAGCTACCCGGGGGGTGGGCAGCCCCAGCATTTT.

The rearrangement joins TRBV7-8 to TRBJ2-1, with 15 positions matching TRBD2. CDR3 length: 16 residues. The V segment lost 5 bases and the J segment 5 bases; nucleotides outside the gene matches: 4. CDR1 is SGHVS, CDR2 FQNEAQ, per germline. The CDR3 reads CASSVGTSGGNNEQFF. Written as DNA, the CDR3 is TGTGCCAGCAGCGTAGGGACTAGCGGGGGGAACAATGAGCAGTTCTTC.

The V and J genes are TRBV7-9 and TRBJ2-3; D gene uncertain. V lost 2 bases and J lost 7, with 16 bases in between. The CDR3 length is 15 residues. Germline CDR1 and CDR2: SEHNR and FQNEAQ (reference sequence). The CDR3 spells CASSLPLGGSNTQYF. As DNA, the CDR3 is TGTGCCAGCAGCTTACCCCTTGGCGGATCAAATACGCAGTATTTT. Using reference TRBV7-9 and TRBJ2-3 for the parts outside the CDR3, the full variable domain is DTGVSQNPRHKITKRGQNVTFRCDPISEHNRLYWYRQTLGQGPEFLTYFQNEAQLEKSRLLSDRFSAERPKGSFSTLEIQRTEQGDSAMYLCASSLPLGGSNTQYFGPGTRLTVL.

The rearrangement joins TRBV6-1 to TRBJ2-1; 9 positions agree with TRBD2. Germline loops: CDR1 MNHNS, CDR2 SASEGT. This CDR3 is 12 amino acids long. V lost 4 bases, J lost 15 bases, and 7 bases stayed unmatched. This chain's CDR3 is CASSGAGGYSFF. The CDR3 DNA reads TGTGCCAGCAGTGGAGCGGGGGGTTATTCGTTCTTC.

V usage is TRBV28 and J usage is TRBJ1-1; TRBD1 matches at 8 bases. The V and J ends lost 6 bases and 5 bases, in that order; junction bases with no gene match: 2. The CDR3 extends over 12 amino acids. Germline CDR1 MDHEN, CDR2 SYDVKM. The CDR3 DNA follows: TGTGCCAGCAGGGACAGGGTTACTGAAGCTTTCTTT. This translates into CASRDRVTEAFF.

The V and J genes are TRBV28 and TRBJ1-2, with D unclear. This CDR3 comprises 13 residues. Germline CDR1 and CDR2: MDHEN and SYDVKM. V was clipped by 3 bases and J by 5 bases, with 10 bases between them. CDR3 sequence: CASSLEGSYGYTF. As DNA, the CDR3 is TGTGCCAGCAGTTTGGAGGGCTCTTATGGCTACACCTTC.

This chain joins TRBV6-1 and TRBJ2-7; perhaps TRBD1 as D (5 bases). V was shortened by 9 bases and J by 2 bases, with 14 bases between the two germline ends. From germline, CDR1 is MNHNS and CDR2 SASEGT. The CDR3 consists of 13 residues. This CDR3 is CASVLQAPYEQYF. CDR3 bases: TGTGCCAGTGTTCTACAGGCGCCCTACGAGCAGTACTTC.

V is TRBV1 and J is TRBJ2-5; the table's D gene call, TRBD1, was not cross checked with the DNA. TRBV1 is marked as a pseudogene. CDR3 size: 18 residues. CDR3 nucleotide sequence: TGCACCAGCAGCTCCCGGGACAGGGAGGGAGGGTACCAAGAGACCCAGTACTTC. Amino acid sequence: CTSSSRDREGGYQETQYF.

The genes are TRBV28 and TRBJ2-7; 7 bases fit TRBD2. The trim removed 3 bases at V and 7 bases at J, leaving 6 bases unmatched. CDR3 length: 13 residues. Germline V gene data show CDR1 as MDHEN and CDR2 as SYDVKM. CDR3: CASSFHGRGEQYF. The CDR3 DNA follows: TGTGCCAGCAGTTTTCATGGGCGGGGGGAGCAGTACTTC.

The chain combines TRBV7-3 with TRBJ2-3; 8 bases align to TRBD1. The V and J ends lost 5 bases and 2 bases, in that order; junction bases with no gene match: 3. The CDR3 spans 14 residues. Germline V gene sequence: CDR1 SGHTA, CDR2 FQGTGA. This chain's CDR3 is CASSAGGFTDTQYF. CDR3 sequence (DNA): TGTGCCAGCAGCGCAGGGGGCTTCACAGATACGCAGTATTTT.

The chain uses TRBV7-9 and TRBJ2-2; 7 bases agree with TRBD1. Germline assignment: CDR1 SEHNR and CDR2 FQNEAQ (reference sequence). The CDR3 is 16 amino acids. The junction had 5 bases not matched to a gene; V was cut back by 4 bases and J by 0 bases. CDR3 residues: CASSSSDRPNTGELFF. The CDR3, as DNA: TGTGCCAGCAGCTCCTCGGACAGGCCGAACACCGGGGAGCTGTTTTTT.

This sequence joins TRBV29-1 and TRBJ1-4; tentative D call: TRBD1 (6 bases). V shed 4 bases and J shed 5 bases, with 14 bases lying between them. The CDR3 is 14 residues long. Germline lookup yields CDR1 SQVTM and CDR2 ANQGSEA. The CDR3 nucleotides read TGCAGCGTTGCTCGGGACATTGGGAATGAAAAACTGTTTTTT. Its translation is CSVARDIGNEKLFF.

The count of this clone is one. CDR3 nucleotide sequence: TGTGCCAGCGAGGGTGACACATCCTACGAGCAGTACTTC. Translating gives CASEGDTSYEQYF. The chain combines TRBV11-2 with TRBJ2-7; the D gene is possibly TRBD2 (5 bases). Per the germline V gene, CDR1 is SGHAT and CDR2 is FQNNGV. This CDR3 has 13 residues. V lost 8 bases, J lost 1 base, and 12 bases lay in between.

This chain uses TRBV6-5 with TRBJ1-1; unclear D gene. The CDR3 contains 13 residues. V lost 2 bases and J lost 11, with 15 bases in between. Germline V CDR1 and CDR2: MNHEY, SVGAGI. CDR3 sequence (DNA): TGTGCCAGCAGTTACGGGGAGGACCTGGCTGCTTTCTTT. Its protein is CASSYGEDLAAFF.

The V call is TRBV28, the J call TRBJ1-5, with no clear D. V was cut by 0 bases and J by 3 bases, with 6 bases left in between. This CDR3 has 14 amino acids. From germline, CDR1 is MDHEN and CDR2 SYDVKM. The CDR3, as DNA: TGTGCCAGCAGTTTATGGGCATCCAATCAGCCCCAGCATTTT. Its protein is CASSLWASNQPQHF. Full variable domain (missing parts from reference TRBV28 and TRBJ1-5): DVKVTQSSRYLVKRTGEKVFLECVQDMDHENMFWYRQDPGLGLRLIYFSYDVKMKEKGDIPEGYSVSREKKERFSLILESASTNQTSMYLCASSLWASNQPQHFGDGTRLSIL.

The chain has TRBV28 and TRBJ1-5; D is uncertain. Germline loops: CDR1 MDHEN, CDR2 SYDVKM. The ends were cut back, 7 bases at V and 2 bases at J, with 9 bases in the middle. CDR3 length equals 13 residues. CDR3 sequence: CASNRVGNQPQHF. For the CDR3, the DNA is TGTGCCAGCAATCGTGTCGGCAATCAGCCCCAGCATTTT.

The genes are TRBV5-7 and TRBJ2-7, with a tentative D call TRBD2 (6 bases). TRBV5-7 is an ORF, and what it does is uncertain. The CDR3 spans 18 residues. Trimming took 4 bases from V and 2 from J, leaving 25 bases between them. CDR3: CASSGRGLSLGPTYEQYF. The CDR3, as DNA: TGTGCCAGCAGCGGGCGGGGACTCTCCCTGGGCCCTACCTACGAGCAGTACTTC.

As DNA, the CDR3 is TGTGTTGGGGACAGGATCTACGAGCAGTACTTC. Translated, it gives CVGDRIYEQYF. The rearrangement joins TRBV19 to TRBJ2-7; 8 bases line up with TRBD1. Germline lookup yields CDR1 LNHDA and CDR2 SQIVND (reference sequence). The CDR3 runs to 11 residues.

This clone appeared a single time. The chain is built from TRBV19 and TRBJ2-7; 11 bases align to TRBD1. CDR3 length: 15 residues. Looked up from germline, CDR1 is LNHDA and CDR2 is SQIVND (reference sequence). V was pared by 6 bases and J by 4 bases, with 8 bases of the junction left unmatched. This CDR3 is CASSLGQGDRYEQYF. The CDR3 bases are TGTGCCAGTAGCCTGGGACAGGGGGATCGGTACGAGCAGTACTTC.

Here the CDR3 DNA reads TGTGCCAGCAGCTCCTTAGTTGGTACGCAGTATTTT. Translation: CASSSLVGTQYF. The chain links TRBV7-2 to TRBJ2-3; no clear D. Germline loops: CDR1 SGHTA, CDR2 FQGNSA. The length of the CDR3 is 12 residues. V was trimmed by 4 bases and J by 8 bases, leaving 10 bases between them.

This chain connects TRBV28 to TRBJ1-2, with 7 bases lining up with TRBD1. The CDR3 totals 18 residues. Trimming cost V 2 bases and J 6 bases; bases outside gene matches: 18. Germline V CDR1 and CDR2: MDHEN, SYDVKM. The CDR3 spells CASSLDPPVQGQHDGYTF. DNA for the CDR3: TGTGCCAGCAGTTTAGATCCTCCGGTTCAGGGACAGCACGATGGCTACACCTTC.